The subject of this entry is one TCR beta chain. The PCR ran on 60 Vbeta and 13 Jbeta primers. Clones were sequenced by immunoSEQ multiplex PCR, and TCRdb holds only the in-frame ones, with some missing. The repertoire includes about 85,000 clones, roughly 80% of them detected once, and 20% to 25% sits in the top ten. The CDR3 contains 14 residues. The record originates from a study of cytomegalovirus exposure and HLA in healthy donors. The TCR was taken from a woman in her fifties or sixties in good health and CMV-seropositive. The sequenced material came from PBMCs. The gene calls are TRBV21-1 and TRBJ1-2. TRBV21-1 is recorded as a pseudogene. The CDR3 is CASSIRWGGGGYTF. The DNA of the CDR3 is TGTGCCAGCAGCATTCGATGGGGGGGAGGCGGCTACACCTTC.